These 8 T cell receptor beta chains originate from one sample sequenced in a study of shared clonotypes between healthy human individuals. Produced via immunoSEQ multiplex PCR; TCRdb's table is partial and in-frame only. The table has around 370,000 clones, 95% to 97% seen once. Material for sequencing was memory CD8+ T cells sorted from blood. The subset is: CD45RO+ cells pooled with CCR7-negative TemRA cells. These TCRs come from a man younger than 40 in good health.

This clone was seen a few times. The chain employs TRBV28 and TRBJ1-2, with TRBD1 identical over 9 bases. This CDR3 has 14 amino acids. In germline, CDR1 is MDHEN, CDR2 SYDVKM. Trimming at V came to 7 bases and at J to 4 bases, leaving 7 bases not matched to a gene. In nucleotides, the CDR3 is TGTGCCAGCACCTTAGGGGGACAGGGCTATGGCTACACCTTC. Translation gives CASTLGGQGYGYTF.

The V and J genes are TRBV5-8 and TRBJ1-5; the D gene is possibly TRBD1 (5 bases). The germline V gene has CDR1 SGHTS and CDR2 YDEGEE. Trimming cost V 4 bases and J 7 bases, with 18 bases left between them. The CDR3 extends over 15 amino acids. CDR3 sequence reads: CASSLGQKSNQPQHF. CDR3 DNA sequence: TGTGCCAGCAGCCTAGGACAAAAGTCGAACCAGCCCCAGCATTTT.

The chain links TRBV6-5 to TRBJ2-2; D is undetermined. CDR1 is MNHEY, CDR2 SVGAGI, per germline. V dropped 2 bases and J dropped 0 bases, with 7 bases sitting between them. The CDR3 sequence is 15 residues long. The CDR3 DNA sequence: TGTGCCAGCAGTTACATGCCTACGAACACCGGGGAGCTGTTTTTT. It is translated as CASSYMPTNTGELFF.

V gene TRBV30 combines with J gene TRBJ2-7; D may be TRBD1 or TRBD2 (5 bases each). CDR1 GTSNPN and CDR2 SVGIG come from the germline V gene (reference sequence). V was shortened by 2 bases and J by 3 bases, with 17 bases between the two germline ends. The CDR3 sequence is 15 residues long. The CDR3 sequence: CAWSTGPGRIYEQYF. The CDR3 region has the DNA TGTGCCTGGAGTACTGGACCGGGACGGATCTACGAGCAGTACTTC.

V gene TRBV2 combines with J gene TRBJ1-2, with no clear D. V shed 7 bases and J shed 4 bases, with 13 bases lying between them. The germline V gene encodes CDR1 SNHLY and CDR2 FYNNEI. CDR3 length equals 13 residues. CDR3 protein: CASTRGESYGYTF. The CDR3 DNA reads TGTGCCAGCACTCGCGGGGAGAGCTATGGCTACACCTTC.

This chain links TRBV5-4 with TRBJ2-1; 9 positions agree with TRBD1. CDR3 length equals 15 residues. Germline CDR1 is SGHNT and CDR2 is YYREEE (reference sequence). The junction had 3 bases not matched to a gene; V was cut back by 1 base and J by 4 bases. The CDR3 DNA reads as TGTGCCAGCAGCTTGCCGGGACAGGGTTACAATGAGCAGTTCTTC. Translated: CASSLPGQGYNEQFF.

The chain couples TRBV30 to TRBJ1-4, with TRBD1 identical over 8 bases. V was clipped by 1 base and J by 10 bases; unmatched bases: 23. Germline V gene data show CDR1 as GTSNPN and CDR2 as SVGIG (reference sequence). This CDR3 is 19 amino acids long. The CDR3 protein is CAWSGRSGTGLGVGGKLFF. The CDR3 DNA reads TGTGCCTGGAGTGGCAGATCCGGGACAGGTTTAGGGGTTGGTGGAAAACTGTTTTTT.

The rearrangement uses TRBV13 and TRBJ1-2; the D gene is possibly TRBD1 (6 bases). Germline V lookup: CDR1 PRHDT, CDR2 FYEKMQ (reference sequence). Deletions cut 2 bases from V and 6 bases from J, with 7 bases between. There are 12 residues in the CDR3. The CDR3 loop reads CASSLRDNGYTF. The CDR3 nucleotides are TGTGCCAGCAGCTTAAGGGACAATGGCTACACCTTC. Complete variable domain (other parts from reference TRBV13 and TRBJ1-2): AAGVIQSPRHLIKEKRETATLKCYPIPRHDTVYWYQQGPGQDPQFLISFYEKMQSDKGSIPDRFSAQQFSDYHSELNMSSLELGDSALYFCASSLRDNGYTFGSGTRLTVV.